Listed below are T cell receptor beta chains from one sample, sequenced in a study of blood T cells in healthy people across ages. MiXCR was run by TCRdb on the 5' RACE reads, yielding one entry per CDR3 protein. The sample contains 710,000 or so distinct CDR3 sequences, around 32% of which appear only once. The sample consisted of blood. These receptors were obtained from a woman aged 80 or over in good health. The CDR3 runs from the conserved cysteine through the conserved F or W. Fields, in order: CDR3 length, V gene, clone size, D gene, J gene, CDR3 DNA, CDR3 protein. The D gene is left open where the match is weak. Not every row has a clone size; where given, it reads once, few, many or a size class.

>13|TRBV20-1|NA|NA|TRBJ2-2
TGCAGTGCTAGAGTCGGTAGGACCGGGGAGCTGTTTTTT
CSARVGRTGELFF
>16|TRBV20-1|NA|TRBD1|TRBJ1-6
TGCAGTGCTGGAGGAACAGGGGGAGGTGCGGATTCACCCCTCCACTTT
CSAGGTGGGADSPLHF
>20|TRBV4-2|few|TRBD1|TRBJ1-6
TGTGCCAGCAGGGCGGCAGCGCGGCCAACAGGGGGGAATTTTAATTCACCCCTCCACTTT
CASRAAARPTGGNFNSPLHF
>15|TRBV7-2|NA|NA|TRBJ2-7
TGTGCCAGCAGCCGGACCGGGACCCCCGGGTACGAGCAGTACTTC
CASSRTGTPGYEQYF
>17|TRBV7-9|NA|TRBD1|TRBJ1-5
TGTGCCAGCAGCTTTTGGACAGGGGTTCAGGGCAATCAGCCCCAGCATTTT
CASSFWTGVQGNQPQHF
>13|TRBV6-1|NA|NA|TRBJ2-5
TGTGCCAGCAGTGATGTCAGGGGTGAGACCCAGTACTTC
CASSDVRGETQYF
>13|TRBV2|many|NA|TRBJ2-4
TGTGCCAGCAGTGAAGGAAACAAAAACATTCAGTACTTC
CASSEGNKNIQYF
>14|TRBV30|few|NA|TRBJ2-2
TGTGCCTGGGGAGGGGGCCCTGTCCCCGGGGAGCTGTTTTTT
CAWGGGPVPGELFF
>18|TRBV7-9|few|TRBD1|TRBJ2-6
TGTGCCAGCAGGCCTGACAGGGCAGGGGTCGCCGGGGCCAACGTCCTGACTTTC
CASRPDRAGVAGANVLTF
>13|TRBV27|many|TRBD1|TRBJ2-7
TGTGCCAGCAGTTTGTATACAGGGGGGGAGCAGTACTTC
CASSLYTGGEQYF
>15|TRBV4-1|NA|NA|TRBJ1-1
TGCGCCAGCAGCCAAGGGGGAATAATGAACACTGAAGCTTTCTTT
CASSQGGIMNTEAFF
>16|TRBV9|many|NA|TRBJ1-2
TGTGCCAGCAGCGAGGTGGGGATGGCTAGAGGATATGGCTACACCTTC
CASSEVGMARGYGYTF
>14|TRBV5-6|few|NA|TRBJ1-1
TGTGCCAGCAGCCACAGCCGGGGGGCGGTTGAAGCTTTCTTT
CASSHSRGAVEAFF
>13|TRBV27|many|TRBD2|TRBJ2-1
TGTGCCAGCAGTGGGAGGGGAGGGGATGAGCAGTTCTTC
CASSGRGGDEQFF
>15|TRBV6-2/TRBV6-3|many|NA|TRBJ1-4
TGTGCCAGCAGTTACGTCCGGCAGGGACGCGAAAAACTGTTTTTT
CASSYVRQGREKLFF
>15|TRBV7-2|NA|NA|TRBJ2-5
TGTGCCAGCAGCTTAGATTACAGAAACCAAGAGACCCAGTACTTC
CASSLDYRNQETQYF
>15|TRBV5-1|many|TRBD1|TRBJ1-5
TGCGCCAGCAGCTTGCAGGGGGATAGCAATCAGCCCCAGCATTTT
CASSLQGDSNQPQHF
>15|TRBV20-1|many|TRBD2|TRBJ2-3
TGCAGTGCTAGAGTATCTAGCGGGGATACAGATACGCAGTATTTT
CSARVSSGDTDTQYF
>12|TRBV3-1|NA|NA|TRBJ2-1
TGTGTCAGCAGCTATACAGGGATCGAGCAGTTCTTC
CVSSYTGIEQFF
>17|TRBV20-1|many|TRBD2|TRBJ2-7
TGCAGTGCTAGAGATTTGGGGACTAGCGGGGCTTTCTACGAGCAGTACTTC
CSARDLGTSGAFYEQYF
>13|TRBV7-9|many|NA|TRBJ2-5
TGTGCCAGCACCGAGGGCCCTGGGGAGACCCAGTACTTC
CASTEGPGETQYF
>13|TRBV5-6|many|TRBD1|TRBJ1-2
TGTGCCAGCAGACCGGGACAGGGGGCGAGCTACACCTTC
CASRPGQGASYTF
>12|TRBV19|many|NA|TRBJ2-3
TGTGCCAGTAGTACCCGAGGGAGTAGGCAGTATTTT
CASSTRGSRQYF
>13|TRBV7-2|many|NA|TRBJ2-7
TGTGCCAGCAGCTCTTCGACAGTTTACGAGCAGTACTTC
CASSSSTVYEQYF
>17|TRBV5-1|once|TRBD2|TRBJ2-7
TGCGCCAGCAGCTCCGGGACTAGCGGGAGGATTTCCTACGAGCAGTACTTC
CASSSGTSGRISYEQYF
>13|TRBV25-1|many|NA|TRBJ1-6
TGTGCCAGCCAGACCACAGGGCACTCACCCCTCCACTTT
CASQTTGHSPLHF
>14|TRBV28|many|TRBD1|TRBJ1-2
TGTGCCAGCAGTCTACCGACAGGGGGCTGGGGCTACACCTTC
CASSLPTGGWGYTF